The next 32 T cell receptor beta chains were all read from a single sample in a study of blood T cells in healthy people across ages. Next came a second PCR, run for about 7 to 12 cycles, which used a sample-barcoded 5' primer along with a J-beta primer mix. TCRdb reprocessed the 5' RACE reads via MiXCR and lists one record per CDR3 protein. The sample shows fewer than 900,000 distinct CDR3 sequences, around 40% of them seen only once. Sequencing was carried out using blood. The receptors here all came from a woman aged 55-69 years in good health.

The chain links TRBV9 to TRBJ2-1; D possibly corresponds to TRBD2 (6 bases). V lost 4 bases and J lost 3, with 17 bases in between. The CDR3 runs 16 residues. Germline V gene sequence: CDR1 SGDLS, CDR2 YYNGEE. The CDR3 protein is CASSLGSGTLYNEQFF. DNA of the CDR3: TGTGCCAGCAGCTTGGGCTCCGGGACTCTCTACAATGAGCAGTTCTTC.

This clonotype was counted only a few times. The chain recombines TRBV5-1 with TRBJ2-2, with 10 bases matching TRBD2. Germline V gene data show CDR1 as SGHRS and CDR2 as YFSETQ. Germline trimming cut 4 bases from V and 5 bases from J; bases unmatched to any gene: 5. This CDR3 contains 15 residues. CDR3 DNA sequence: TGCGCCAGCAGCAGCCGGACTAGCGGAACCGGGGAGCTGTTTTTT. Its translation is CASSSRTSGTGELFF.

CDR3 in amino acids: CASSLVRESNVETQYF. The DNA for the CDR3 is TGCGCCAGCAGCTTGGTTAGGGAATCCAACGTCGAGACCCAGTACTTC. This rearrangement joins TRBV5-1 to TRBJ2-5; D unclear. Per germline, CDR1 SGHRS and CDR2 YFSETQ. CDR3 length: 16 residues. Deletions cut 0 bases from V and 5 bases from J, with 17 bases between.

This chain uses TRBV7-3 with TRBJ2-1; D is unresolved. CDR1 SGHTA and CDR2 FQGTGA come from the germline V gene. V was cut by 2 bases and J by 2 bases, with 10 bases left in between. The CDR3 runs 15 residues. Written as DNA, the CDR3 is TGTGCCAGCAGCTTAGCACGGGCCACCTACAATGAGCAGTTCTTC. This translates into CASSLARATYNEQFF.

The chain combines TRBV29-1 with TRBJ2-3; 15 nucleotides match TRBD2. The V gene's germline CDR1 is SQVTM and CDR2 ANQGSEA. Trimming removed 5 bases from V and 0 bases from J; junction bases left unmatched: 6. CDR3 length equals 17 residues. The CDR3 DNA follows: TGCAGCGTTACTTCGGGACTAGCGGGAGGAAGCACAGATACGCAGTATTTT. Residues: CSVTSGLAGGSTDTQYF.

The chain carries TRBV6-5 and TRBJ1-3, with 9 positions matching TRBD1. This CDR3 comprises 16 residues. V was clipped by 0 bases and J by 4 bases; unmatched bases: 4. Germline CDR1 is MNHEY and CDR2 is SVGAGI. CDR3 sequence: CASSYSGQGGGNTIYF. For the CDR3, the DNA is TGTGCCAGCAGTTACTCGGGACAGGGAGGAGGAAACACCATATATTTT.

The CDR3 DNA reads as TGTGCCAGCAGTTACGCTGGTAACCCCACAGATACGCAGTATTTT. It codes for CASSYAGNPTDTQYF. The chain employs TRBV6-5 and TRBJ2-3; the D is unclear. The CDR3 has 15 residues. CDR1 and CDR2 (germline): MNHEY, SVGAGI. The ends were cut back, 2 bases at V and 2 bases at J, with 11 bases in the middle.

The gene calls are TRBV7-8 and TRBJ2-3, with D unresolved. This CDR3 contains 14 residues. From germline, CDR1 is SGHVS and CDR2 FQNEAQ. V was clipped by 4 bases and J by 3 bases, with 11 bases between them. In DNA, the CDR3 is TGTGCCAGCAGCTCAACCCCGACGACAGATACGCAGTATTTT. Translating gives CASSSTPTTDTQYF.

The CDR3 is CASSRGTSYEQFF. The CDR3 nucleotides read TGTGCCAGCAGCCGCGGGACTAGCTATGAGCAGTTCTTC. The chain recombines TRBV12-3 or TRBV12-4 with TRBJ2-1; TRBD2 matches at 9 bases. The CDR3 runs 13 residues. Unmatched junction bases numbered 5, after V lost 6 bases and J lost 8 bases.

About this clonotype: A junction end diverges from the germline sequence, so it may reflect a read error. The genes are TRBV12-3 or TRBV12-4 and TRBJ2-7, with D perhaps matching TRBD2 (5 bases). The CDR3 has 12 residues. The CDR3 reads CAGSLEGHEQYF. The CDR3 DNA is TGTGCCGGCAGTTTAGAGGGTCATGAGCAGTACTTC.

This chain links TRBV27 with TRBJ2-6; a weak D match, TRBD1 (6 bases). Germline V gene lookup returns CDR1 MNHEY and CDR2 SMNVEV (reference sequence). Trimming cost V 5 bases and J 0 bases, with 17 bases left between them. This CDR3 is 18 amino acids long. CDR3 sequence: CASSPRDMGRSGANVLTF. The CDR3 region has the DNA TGTGCCAGCAGTCCCCGGGACATGGGACGCTCTGGGGCCAACGTCCTGACTTTC.

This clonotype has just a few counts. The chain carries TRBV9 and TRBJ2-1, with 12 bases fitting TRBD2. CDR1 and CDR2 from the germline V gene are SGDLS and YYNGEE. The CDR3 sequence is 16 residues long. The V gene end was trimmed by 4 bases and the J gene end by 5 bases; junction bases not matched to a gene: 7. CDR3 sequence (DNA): TGTGCCAGCAGCTCCCTAGCGGGGGGGGGCCACAATGAGCAGTTCTTC. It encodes CASSSLAGGGHNEQFF.

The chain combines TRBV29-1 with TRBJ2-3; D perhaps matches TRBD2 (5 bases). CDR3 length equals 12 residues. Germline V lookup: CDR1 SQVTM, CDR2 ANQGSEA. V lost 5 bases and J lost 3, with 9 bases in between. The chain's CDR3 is CSVFPGTDTQYF. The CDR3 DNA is TGCAGCGTTTTTCCGGGGACAGATACGCAGTATTTT.

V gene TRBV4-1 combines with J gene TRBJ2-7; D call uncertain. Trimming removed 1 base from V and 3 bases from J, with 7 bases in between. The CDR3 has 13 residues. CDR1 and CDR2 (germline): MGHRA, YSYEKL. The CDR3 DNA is TGCGCCAGCAGCCAAGTACAGTACTACGAGCAGTACTTC. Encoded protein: CASSQVQYYEQYF.

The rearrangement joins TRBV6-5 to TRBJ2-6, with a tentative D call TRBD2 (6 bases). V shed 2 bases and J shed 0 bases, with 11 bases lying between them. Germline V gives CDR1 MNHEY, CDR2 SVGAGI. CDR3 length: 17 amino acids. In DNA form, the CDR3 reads TGTGCCAGCAGTTACGCGGGACCGGACTCTGGGGCCAACGTCCTGACTTTC. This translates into CASSYAGPDSGANVLTF.

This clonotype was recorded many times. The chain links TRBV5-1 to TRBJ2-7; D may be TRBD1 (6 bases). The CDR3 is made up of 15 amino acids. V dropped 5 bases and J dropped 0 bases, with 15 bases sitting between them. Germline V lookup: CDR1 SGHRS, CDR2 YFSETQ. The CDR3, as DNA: TGCGCCAGCAGACAACACGGACAGAGCTCCTACGAGCAGTACTTC. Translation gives CASRQHGQSSYEQYF.

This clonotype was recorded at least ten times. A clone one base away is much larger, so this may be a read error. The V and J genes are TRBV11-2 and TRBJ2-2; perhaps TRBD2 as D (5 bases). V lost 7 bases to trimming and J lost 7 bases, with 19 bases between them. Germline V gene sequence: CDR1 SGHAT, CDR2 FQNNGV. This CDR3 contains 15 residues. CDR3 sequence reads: CASIRNGGLVGELFF. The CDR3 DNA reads TGTGCCAGCATCAGGAATGGAGGACTCGTCGGGGAGCTGTTTTTT.

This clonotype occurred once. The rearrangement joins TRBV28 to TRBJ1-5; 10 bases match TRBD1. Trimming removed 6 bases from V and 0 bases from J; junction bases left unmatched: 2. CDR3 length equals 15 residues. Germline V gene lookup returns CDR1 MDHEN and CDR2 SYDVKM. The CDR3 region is CASRGTGDSNQPQHF. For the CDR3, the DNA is TGTGCCAGCAGAGGGACAGGGGATAGCAATCAGCCCCAGCATTTT.

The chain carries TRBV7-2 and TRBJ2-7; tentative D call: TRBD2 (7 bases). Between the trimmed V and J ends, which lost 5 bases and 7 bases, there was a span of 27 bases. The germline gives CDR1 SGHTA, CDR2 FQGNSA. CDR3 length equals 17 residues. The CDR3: CASSMATGGGSWNEQYF. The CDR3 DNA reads TGTGCCAGCAGCATGGCTACGGGGGGCGGGTCGTGGAATGAGCAGTACTTC.

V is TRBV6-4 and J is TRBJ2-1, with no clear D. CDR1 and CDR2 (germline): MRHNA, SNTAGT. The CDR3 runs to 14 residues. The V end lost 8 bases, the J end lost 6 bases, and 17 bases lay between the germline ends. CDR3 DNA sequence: TGTGCCAGCCGTTTAGAGGTATTAAGCAATGAGCAGTTCTTC. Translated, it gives CASRLEVLSNEQFF.

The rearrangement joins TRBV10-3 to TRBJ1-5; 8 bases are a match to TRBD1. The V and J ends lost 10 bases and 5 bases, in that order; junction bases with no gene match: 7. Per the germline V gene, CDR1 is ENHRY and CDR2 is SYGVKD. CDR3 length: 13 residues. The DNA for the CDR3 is TGTGCCACCTTAGACAGGGGCGATCAGCCCCAGCATTTT. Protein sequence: CATLDRGDQPQHF.

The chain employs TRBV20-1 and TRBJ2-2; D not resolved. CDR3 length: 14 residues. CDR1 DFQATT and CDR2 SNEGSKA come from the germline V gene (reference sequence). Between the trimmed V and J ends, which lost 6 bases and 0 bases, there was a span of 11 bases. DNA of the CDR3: TGCAGTGCCCCCTCGGGTTCGAACACCGGGGAGCTGTTTTTT. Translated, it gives CSAPSGSNTGELFF.

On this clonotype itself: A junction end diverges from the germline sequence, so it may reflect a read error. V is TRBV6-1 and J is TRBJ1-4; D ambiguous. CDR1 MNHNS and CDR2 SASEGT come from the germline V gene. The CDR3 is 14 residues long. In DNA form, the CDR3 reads TGTGCCGGCAGTGAAGCGACATTTGGGGAAAAACTGTTTTTT. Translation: CAGSEATFGEKLFF.

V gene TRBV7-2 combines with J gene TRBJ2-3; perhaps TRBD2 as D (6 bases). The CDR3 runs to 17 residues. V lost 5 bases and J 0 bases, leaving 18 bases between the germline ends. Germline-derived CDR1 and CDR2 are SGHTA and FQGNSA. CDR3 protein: CASSTRRRADSTDTQYF. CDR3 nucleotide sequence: TGTGCCAGCAGCACCCGGAGGAGGGCCGATAGCACAGATACGCAGTATTTT.

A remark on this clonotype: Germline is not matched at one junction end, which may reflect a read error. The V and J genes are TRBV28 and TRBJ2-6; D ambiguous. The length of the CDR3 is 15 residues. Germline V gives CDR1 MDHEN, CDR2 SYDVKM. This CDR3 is CASLPPLAGTNVLTF. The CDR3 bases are TGTGCCAGCCTCCCTCCTCTCGCTGGGACCAACGTCCTGACTTTC.

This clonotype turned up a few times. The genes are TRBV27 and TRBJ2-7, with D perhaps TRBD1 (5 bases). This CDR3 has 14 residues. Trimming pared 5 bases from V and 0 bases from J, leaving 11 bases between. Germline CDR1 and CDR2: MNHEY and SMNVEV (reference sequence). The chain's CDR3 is CASSIRQSSYEQYF. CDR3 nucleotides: TGTGCCAGCAGTATCAGACAGAGCTCCTACGAGCAGTACTTC.

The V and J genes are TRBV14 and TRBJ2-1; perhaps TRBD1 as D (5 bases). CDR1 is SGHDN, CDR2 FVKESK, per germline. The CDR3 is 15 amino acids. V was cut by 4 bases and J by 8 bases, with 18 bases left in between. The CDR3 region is CASSRSKGRIDEQFF. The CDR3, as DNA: TGTGCCAGCAGCCGCTCGAAGGGGCGGATCGATGAGCAGTTCTTC.

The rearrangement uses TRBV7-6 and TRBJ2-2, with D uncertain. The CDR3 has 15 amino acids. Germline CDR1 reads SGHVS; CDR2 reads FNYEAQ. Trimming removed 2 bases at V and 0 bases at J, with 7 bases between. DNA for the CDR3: TGTGCCAGCAGCTTAACAACAGCGAACACCGGGGAGCTGTTTTTT. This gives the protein CASSLTTANTGELFF.

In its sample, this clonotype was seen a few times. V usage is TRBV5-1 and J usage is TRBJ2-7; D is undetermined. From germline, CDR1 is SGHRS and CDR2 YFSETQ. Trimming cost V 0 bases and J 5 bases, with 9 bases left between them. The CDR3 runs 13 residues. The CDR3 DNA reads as TGCGCCAGCAGCTTGGGCTTTGGGGACGAGCAGTACTTC. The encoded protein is CASSLGFGDEQYF.

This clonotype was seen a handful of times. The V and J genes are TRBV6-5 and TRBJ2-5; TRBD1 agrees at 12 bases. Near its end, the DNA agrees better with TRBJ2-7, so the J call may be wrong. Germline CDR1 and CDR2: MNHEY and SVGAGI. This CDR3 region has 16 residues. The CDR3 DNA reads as TGTGCCAGCAGTTACGGCGGGACAGGGGGCAGGGACGAGCAGTACTTC. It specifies CASSYGGTGGRDEQYF.

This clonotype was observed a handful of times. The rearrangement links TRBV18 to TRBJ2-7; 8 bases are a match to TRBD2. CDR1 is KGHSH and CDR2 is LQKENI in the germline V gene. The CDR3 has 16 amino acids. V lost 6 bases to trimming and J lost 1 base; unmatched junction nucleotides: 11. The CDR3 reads CASSKTAGDSSYEQYF. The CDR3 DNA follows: TGTGCCAGCTCTAAAACAGCGGGGGATTCTTCCTACGAGCAGTACTTC.

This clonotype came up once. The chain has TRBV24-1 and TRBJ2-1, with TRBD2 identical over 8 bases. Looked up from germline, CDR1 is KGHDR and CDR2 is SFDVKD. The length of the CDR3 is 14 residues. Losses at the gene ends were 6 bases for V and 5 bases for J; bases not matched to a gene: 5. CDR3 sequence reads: CATSSLADNNEQFF. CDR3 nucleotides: TGTGCCACCAGTTCACTAGCGGACAACAATGAGCAGTTCTTC.